This T cell receptor (beta chain) appears in the sequencing data of a study of OX40 agonist ivuxolimab in advanced cancers. General notes on the study: Ivuxolimab, which targeted the costimulatory receptor OX40 (CD134), was an agonistic, fully human IgG2 monoclonal antibody. The point of sequencing TCRbeta in the periphery was to test whether ivuxolimab changed TCR sequence diversity and drove clonal T-cell expansion. Partial responses were achieved by three dose-escalation patients, of whom one had hepatocellular carcinoma and two had cutaneous melanoma. The monotherapy dose-escalation portion (N of about 50 patients) of the phase I ivuxolimab trial is reported in the paper. Intravenous ivuxolimab was administered to patients every 2 weeks at six dose levels: 0.01, 0.1, 0.3, 1.5, 3 and 10 mg/kg. In the dose-escalation cohort, approximately 82% of patients were male, and the mean age was approximately 60 years with a range of about 20 to 80. Prior anti-PD-1, anti-PD-L1 or anti-CTLA-4 therapy was permitted, and 40% to 50% of dose-escalation patients had received checkpoint inhibitors. Of the approximately 54 dose-escalation patients, hepatocellular carcinoma was present in about 20, melanoma in around 15, renal cell carcinoma in 9 and head and neck cancer in 9.

General conclusions and limits of the study: At doses of 0.1 to 3.0 mg/kg, clonal expansion of both CD4+ and CD8+ blood T cells was observed from baseline to week 6. After ivuxolimab, more expanded clones were found on average in CD8+ T cells than in CD4+ T cells. Antigen specificity was not determined for the clonally expanded peripheral T cells. In partial responders in the 0.1-3.0 mg/kg groups, normalized peripheral clonal expansion was found to be among the lowest, especially among CD8+ T cells. Low levels of normalized T-cell clonal expansion were also seen in some patients who did not respond.

CDR1 and CDR2 are drawn from the germline V gene: SGHTA, FQGNSA. Spanning cysteine to phenylalanine, the CDR3 consists of 15 amino acids. CDR3 DNA is the only sequence kept; it has 45 bases, read in frame from the first base. V loses 1 base of germline sequence and J loses 4 bases, and the interval between the two ends is 13 bases. With regard to this clone: Its recognized antigen is unknown. No per-base quality is available; no much larger clone lies one base away.

Patients with a history of autoimmune disease or receiving systemic immunosuppression were excluded from the trial. Peripheral blood for TCR sequencing was drawn from every dose cohort at baseline, at cycle 4 day 1 and at cycle 7 day 1. Samples came from an open-label, multicenter, first-in-human phase I dose-escalation trial of ivuxolimab. Adults with locally advanced or metastatic melanoma, renal cell carcinoma, hepatocellular carcinoma or head and neck squamous cell carcinoma were enrolled in the trial. Before TCR sequencing, CD4+ and CD8+ T cells were separately sorted from peripheral blood. For sequencing of the TCRbeta CDR3 region, genomic DNA was extracted from the sorted cells. The immunoSEQ Assay was used to sequence the TCRbeta CDR3 regions. In TCRdb, the immuneACCESS table is reduced to in-frame sequences with V and J assigned. These tables do not hold every clone; where another copy was compared, an unresolved V gene accounts for under half, and the others remain unexplained. Across this sample there are about 52,000 clones, with 80% to 90% seen only once. The ten top clones hold 11% to 15% of the sample.

The clonotype was recovered from an adult with an advanced solid tumor such as melanoma, head and neck, liver or kidney cancer. The sample was CD4+ or CD8+ T cells sorted from blood, taken in a trial of the OX40 agonist ivuxolimab. The chain uses TRBV7-2 and TRBJ1-2; TRBD1 is a weak D gene call, 6 bases matching. The nucleotide sequence is TGTGCCAGCAGCTTAGAGGACAGCCCTCTCTATGGCTACACCTTC. Its product reads: CASSLEDSPLYGYTF.